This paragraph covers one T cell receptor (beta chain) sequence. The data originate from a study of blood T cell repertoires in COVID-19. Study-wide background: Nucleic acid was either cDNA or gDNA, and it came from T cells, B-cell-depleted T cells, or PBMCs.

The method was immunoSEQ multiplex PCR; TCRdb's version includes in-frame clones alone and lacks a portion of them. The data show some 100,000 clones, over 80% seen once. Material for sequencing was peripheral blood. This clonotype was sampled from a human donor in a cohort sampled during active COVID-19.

CDR3 residues: CASSPAGYNEQFF. CDR3 nucleotide sequence: TGTGCCAGCAGCCCAGCGGGGTACAATGAGCAGTTCTTC. The chain is built from TRBV11-3 and TRBJ2-1; 7 nucleotides align to TRBD2. Germline V gives CDR1 SGHNT, CDR2 YENEEA. The CDR3 is made up of 13 amino acids. Trimming removed 5 bases from V and 4 bases from J; junction bases left unmatched: 2.